The clone carrying this TCR beta chain has a count of ten or more. What it recognizes is unknown. The data were taken from a study of T cell repertoires in cytomegalovirus infection. General study results and limits: Dominating the ex vivo response were HLA-C-restricted CMV-specific TCR beta clonotypes. Cumulative frequency (of public TCR beta family members) identified carriers of CMV plus the relevant HLA.

Each CDR3 protein is one row after TCRdb ran MiXCR on the reads. Here the sample spans about 300,000 distinct CDR3 sequences, around 9.1% being singletons. Trimming shortened V by 4 bases and J by 0 bases, and 23 bases separated the two germline ends. CDR1 and CDR2 (germline): SGHKS, YYEKEE (reference sequence). The CDR3 sequence is 18 residues long. This sequence joins TRBV5-5 and TRBJ2-7, with D tentatively TRBD1 (6 bases). Source material: PBMCs. The sequence was obtained from a human donor in good health (CMV status not recorded). Some clones in this sample may be carry-over from other donors' samples. The CDR3 loop reads CASSPGSGQSPSSYEQYV. The CDR3 nucleotides are TGTGCCAGCAGCCCCGGCTCAGGACAGTCCCCGAGCTCCTACGAGCAGTACGTC.